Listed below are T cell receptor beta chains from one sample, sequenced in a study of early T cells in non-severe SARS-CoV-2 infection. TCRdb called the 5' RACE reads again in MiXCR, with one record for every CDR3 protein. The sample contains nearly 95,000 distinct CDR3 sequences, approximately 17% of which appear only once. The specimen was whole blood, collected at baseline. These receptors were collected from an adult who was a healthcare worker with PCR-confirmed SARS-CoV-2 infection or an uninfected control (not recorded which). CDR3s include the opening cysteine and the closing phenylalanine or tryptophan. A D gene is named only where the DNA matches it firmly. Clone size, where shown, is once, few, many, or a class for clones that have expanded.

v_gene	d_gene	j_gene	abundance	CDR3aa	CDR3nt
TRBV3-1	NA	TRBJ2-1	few	CASSPEGLVGLQFF	TGTGCCAGCAGCCCAGAAGGCCTAGTGGGCTTGCAGTTCTTC
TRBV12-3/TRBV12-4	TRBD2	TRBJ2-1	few	CASSPASGWRNEQFF	TGTGCCAGCAGCCCGGCTAGCGGATGGCGCAATGAGCAGTTCTTC
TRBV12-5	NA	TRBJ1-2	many	CASSDGTAFSGYTF	TGTGCTAGTTCTGACGGGACTGCCTTTTCTGGCTACACCTTC
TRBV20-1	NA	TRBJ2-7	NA	CSASDSSYEQYF	TGCAGTGCATCGGACAGTTCCTACGAGCAGTACTTC
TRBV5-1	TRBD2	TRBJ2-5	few	CASSLAHLGGPETQYF	TGCGCCAGCAGCTTGGCCCATCTGGGAGGGCCGGAGACCCAGTACTTC
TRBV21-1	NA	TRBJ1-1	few	CASSYGQEAFF	TGTGCCAGCAGCTATGGACAGGAAGCTTTCTTT
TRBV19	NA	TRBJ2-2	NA	CASSIGPLPGELFF	TGTGCCAGTAGTATAGGCCCCCTTCCCGGGGAGCTGTTTTTT
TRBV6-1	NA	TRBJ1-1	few	CASSLSRGGGTEAFF	TGTGCCAGCAGTCTATCCCGGGGAGGGGGAACTGAAGCTTTCTTT
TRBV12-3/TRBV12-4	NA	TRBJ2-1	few	CASSNRGLTPYNEQFF	TGTGCCAGCAGTAACAGGGGACTGACGCCCTACAATGAGCAGTTCTTC
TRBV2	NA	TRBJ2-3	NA	CASRGVHTDTQYF	TGTGCCAGCAGGGGGGTCCACACAGATACGCAGTATTTT
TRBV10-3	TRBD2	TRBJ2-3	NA	CAISESLAGTSTDTQYF	TGTGCCATCAGTGAGTCCCTAGCGGGGACTAGCACAGATACGCAGTATTTT
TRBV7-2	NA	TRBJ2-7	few	CASSLRSSRSYEQYF	TGTGCCAGCAGCTTAAGGTCTAGCCGATCCTACGAGCAGTACTTC
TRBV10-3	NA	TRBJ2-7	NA	CAISGMDSYEQYF	TGTGCCATCAGTGGCATGGACTCCTACGAGCAGTACTTC
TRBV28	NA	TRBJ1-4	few	CASGVIEKLFF	TGTGCCAGCGGGGTTATCGAAAAACTGTTTTTT
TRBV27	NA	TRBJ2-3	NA	CASKIGGIADTQYF	TGTGCCAGCAAAATAGGGGGAATTGCAGATACGCAGTATTTT